Listed below are T cell receptor beta chains from one sample, sequenced in a study of cytotoxic CD8 clonotypes in ibrutinib-treated CLL. This table comes from immunoSEQ multiplex PCR, and its TCRdb copy is limited to in-frame clones, with some not included. The sample includes over 40,000 clones, approximately 87% of them seen just once. The input for sequencing was PBMCs, taken after 24 months of ibrutinib treatment. The receptors come from a human donor with chronic lymphocytic leukemia. Both conserved end residues are part of each CDR3. The order of the fields is clone size, V gene, D gene, CDR3 length, J gene, CDR3 protein, CDR3 DNA. A D gene is named only where the DNA matches it firmly. Only some rows state a clone size, as once, few, many or a class for expanded clones.

>few|TRBV9|TRBD2|17|TRBJ2-1
CASSVGISGRGYNEQFF
TGTGCCAGCAGCGTAGGGATCAGCGGGAGAGGATACAATGAGCAGTTCTTC
>-|TRBV5-1|TRBD2|19|TRBJ2-7
CASSLELASGSVTAYEQYF
TGCGCCAGCAGCTTGGAGTTGGCTAGCGGGAGTGTCACGGCTTACGAGCAGTACTTC
>-|TRBV4-2|TRBD2|17|TRBJ2-7
CASSQGTLLAGQDEQYF
TGTGCCAGCAGTCAAGGGACCCTACTAGCGGGACAGGATGAGCAGTACTTC
>-|TRBV28|-|15|TRBJ1-4
CASSLWEGGGEKLFF
TGTGCCAGCAGTTTATGGGAAGGGGGGGGTGAAAAACTGTTTTTT
>-|TRBV5-6|TRBD2|15|TRBJ2-1
CASSRLAGVSNEQFF
TGTGCCAGCAGCCGACTAGCGGGAGTTAGTAATGAGCAGTTCTTC
>-|TRBV7-2|-|15|TRBJ1-3
CASSRPGVAGNTIYF
TGTGCCAGCAGCCGCCCGGGGGTAGCTGGAAACACCATATATTTT
>-|TRBV18|TRBD1|15|TRBJ1-5
CASSPQTGSNQPQHF
TGTGCCAGCTCACCCCAGACAGGGAGCAATCAGCCCCAGCATTTT
>-|TRBV9|TRBD2|15|TRBJ2-5
CASSVDLAAQETQYF
TGTGCCAGCAGCGTAGACCTAGCGGCCCAAGAGACCCAGTACTTC
>-|TRBV5-1|TRBD1|16|TRBJ2-3
CASSPWGQGGTDTQYF
TGCGCCAGCAGCCCGTGGGGACAGGGAGGGACAGATACGCAGTATTTT
>-|TRBV11-2|TRBD2|19|TRBJ2-1
CASSLDFGTSGRWYNEQFF
TGTGCCAGCAGCTTAGATTTTGGGACTAGCGGGAGGTGGTACAATGAGCAGTTCTTC
>once|TRBV7-2|TRBD2|17|TRBJ2-7
CASSLVLAGGLSAEQYF
TGTGCCAGCAGCTTAGTCCTAGCGGGAGGTTTATCGGCCGAGCAGTACTTC
>-|TRBV25-1|TRBD1|17|TRBJ1-2
CASSAMAGTDHPYGYTF
TGTGCCAGCAGTGCTATGGCCGGGACAGATCATCCCTATGGCTACACCTTC
>once|TRBV11-2|-|13|TRBJ1-4
CASSSDGGVKLFF
TGTGCCAGCAGCTCAGATGGGGGGGTGAAACTGTTTTTT
>few|TRBV19|TRBD1|13|TRBJ2-2
CATRDRVSGELFF
TGTGCCACGAGGGACAGGGTATCCGGGGAGCTGTTTTTT